This passage covers 20 T cell receptor beta chains from one sample sequenced in a study of T cells generated in artificial thymic organoids. Separate semi-nested PCRs amplified TCRalpha and TCRbeta libraries using constant-region reverse primers in TRAC or TRBC. TCRdb analysed the 5' RACE reads with MiXCR anew, one entry per CDR3 protein. The table records around 8,500 distinct CDR3 sequences, 15% to 20% of them present only once. Material: naive CD8+ T cells from the thymus. The subset: CD3+TCRalphabeta+CD8SP T cells; for blood, CD45RO-CCR7+ naive CD8+ T cells. The receptors were sampled from a human donor who gave cord blood stem cells for thymic organoid culture, a cardiac surgery patient who gave postnatal thymus, or a blood donor (not recorded which).

In this sample, this clonotype is medium-sized. This sequence joins TRBV23-1 and TRBJ2-3; TRBD2 is a possible D gene (6 bases). TRBV23-1 is classed as an ORF, of uncertain function. The CDR3 runs to 17 residues. Trimming cost V 0 bases and J 2 bases, with 15 bases left between them. The DNA for the CDR3 is TGCGCCAGCAGTCAATCTCGTTGGGGACTCATCACAGATACGCAGTATTTT. This translates into CASSQSRWGLITDTQYF.

By share, this clonotype ranks as medium-sized. The J gene is TRBJ1-6, the V gene TRBV27; TRBD1 is a possible D gene (6 bases). The germline gives CDR1 MNHEY, CDR2 SMNVEV (reference sequence). V was shortened by 4 bases and J by 8 bases, with 15 bases between the two germline ends. The CDR3 runs 15 residues. The CDR3 DNA sequence: TGTGCCAGCAGTTCCGAAGGGGGGGTATATTCACCCCTCCACTTT. This encodes CASSSEGGVYSPLHF.

In the case of this clonotype: This sequence may be a read error, since a much larger clone differs from it by one base. V gene TRBV6-4 combines with J gene TRBJ2-3; the D is unclear. Trimming left V 11 bases short and J 4 bases short, with 22 bases between. Looked up from germline, CDR1 is MRHNA and CDR2 is SNTAGT. There are 15 residues in the CDR3. In DNA, the CDR3 is TGTGCCGGTCGTAGTCTAGTGAGTGGTGCAGATACGCAGTATTTT. This encodes CAGRSLVSGADTQYF.

By its share, this clonotype is medium-sized. This rearrangement joins TRBV29-1 to TRBJ2-1, with 8 bases matching TRBD1. The ends lost 3 bases at V and 5 bases at J; junction bases unmatched: 6. This CDR3 has 14 residues. Germline lookup yields CDR1 SQVTM and CDR2 ANQGSEA. CDR3 sequence reads: CSVDPTGVNNEQFF. Here the CDR3 DNA reads TGCAGCGTTGACCCGACAGGGGTAAACAATGAGCAGTTCTTC.

By proportion, this clonotype is medium-sized. The J gene is TRBJ2-7, the V gene TRBV6-5; 8 nucleotides align to TRBD1. Per the germline V gene, CDR1 is MNHEY and CDR2 is SVGAGI. CDR3 length: 16 amino acids. J lost 4 bases, V lost 4 bases, and 12 bases had no gene match. CDR3 sequence (DNA): TGTGCCAGCAGTTCTCCCGGGACAGGCTTCTTTTACGAGCAGTACTTC. Protein sequence: CASSSPGTGFFYEQYF.

The chain employs TRBV2 and TRBJ2-1; TRBD1 or TRBD2 may be the D gene (5 bases each). The CDR3 consists of 15 residues. The germline V gene encodes CDR1 SNHLY and CDR2 FYNNEI. The V end was cut by 9 bases, the J end by 3 bases, with 18 bases between. Written as DNA, the CDR3 is TGTGCCAGAGGGAGTGGGGGTCACGGCTACAATGAGCAGTTCTTC. Translation gives CARGSGGHGYNEQFF.

This clonotype has at least ten counts. The chain is built from TRBV21-1 and TRBJ2-3; the table gives TRBD2 as D, unverified against the DNA. TRBV21-1 is a listed pseudogene. The CDR3 runs 17 residues. In DNA, the CDR3 is TGTGCCAGCAGCAACCGCACTAGCGGGGGTGGAACAGATACGCAGTATTTT. Translation gives CASSNRTSGGGTDTQYF.

The chain couples TRBV4-1 to TRBJ2-4; D might be TRBD1 (5 bases). This CDR3 is built from 17 residues. Germline V gene data show CDR1 as MGHRA and CDR2 as YSYEKL. Trimming removed 4 bases at V and 5 bases at J, with 21 bases between. Here the CDR3 reads CASSRQEAGIVENIQYF. The DNA for the CDR3 is TGCGCCAGCAGCCGCCAAGAGGCAGGGATTGTCGAAAACATTCAGTACTTC.

This clonotype is labeled as medium-sized. The chain has TRBV7-6 and TRBJ2-7; the D gene could be TRBD1 or TRBD2 (5 bases each). CDR3 length: 14 residues. V lost 4 bases to trimming and J lost 3 bases, with 13 bases between them. CDR1 is SGHVS, CDR2 FNYEAQ, per germline. The CDR3 bases are TGTGCCAGCAGCTCGGGACCTACTTACTACGAGCAGTACTTC. It yields the protein CASSSGPTYYEQYF.

V is TRBV30 and J is TRBJ2-3; D assignment may be TRBD1 or TRBD2 (5 bases each). The CDR3 is made up of 14 amino acids. Trimming took off 4 bases at V and 4 bases at J, with 15 bases between the two ends. Germline CDR1 reads GTSNPN; CDR2 reads SVGIG (reference sequence). The CDR3 sequence is CAWTGTSSSDTQYF. The CDR3 DNA follows: TGTGCCTGGACCGGGACGTCATCCTCAGATACGCAGTATTTT. Based on the CDR3 plus reference TRBV30 and TRBJ2-3, the full variable domain is SQTIHQWPATLVQPVGSPLSLECTVEGTSNPNLYWYRQAAGRGLQLLFYSVGIGQISSEVPQNLSASRPQDRQFILSSKKLLLSDSGFYLCAWTGTSSSDTQYFGPGTRLTVL.

The rearrangement joins TRBV7-2 to TRBJ2-7; D possibly matches TRBD1 or TRBD2 (5 bases each). Per germline, CDR1 SGHTA and CDR2 FQGNSA. This CDR3 is 17 amino acids long. V was shortened by 1 base and J by 2 bases, with 18 bases between the two germline ends. The CDR3 region has the DNA TGTGCCAGCAGCTTAGAGGGCCCGGGGCAGACCCCCTACGAGCAGTACTTC. Translated: CASSLEGPGQTPYEQYF. Together with reference TRBV7-2 and TRBJ2-7, the CDR3 gives the full variable domain: GAGVSQSPSNKVTEKGKDVELRCDPISGHTALYWYRQSLGQGLEFLIYFQGNSAPDKSGLPSDRFSAERTGGSVSTLTIQRTQQEDSAVYLCASSLEGPGQTPYEQYFGPGTRLTVT.

This clonotype qualifies as medium-sized. V and J are TRBV7-8 and TRBJ2-1; 7 bases fit TRBD1. Germline CDR1 is SGHVS and CDR2 is FQNEAQ. CDR3 size: 16 residues. J lost 4 bases, V lost 0 bases, and 6 bases had no gene match. As DNA, the CDR3 is TGTGCCAGCAGCTTAGCGTGGGAGACAGGGTACAATGAGCAGTTCTTC. Amino acid sequence: CASSLAWETGYNEQFF.

This clonotype was recorded at least ten times. The chain has TRBV10-3 and TRBJ2-1, with no clear D. V was clipped by 11 bases and J by 0 bases, with 11 bases between them. The CDR3 runs to 13 residues. Per germline, CDR1 ENHRY and CDR2 SYGVKD. The CDR3 loop reads CAASLSSYNEQFF. DNA of the CDR3: TGTGCCGCCTCTCTGAGCTCCTACAATGAGCAGTTCTTC.

This clonotype was detected only a few times. The chain couples TRBV12-3 or TRBV12-4 to TRBJ2-3, with 10 bases identical to TRBD2. J lost 1 base, V lost 3 bases, and 10 bases had no gene match. This CDR3 spans 18 amino acids. The CDR3 spells CASSFRVLAGVGTDTQYF. For the CDR3, the DNA is TGTGCCAGCAGTTTTAGGGTCCTAGCGGGAGTTGGCACAGATACGCAGTATTTT.

This clonotype has at least ten counts. This chain uses TRBV6-5 with TRBJ2-1, with TRBD2 matching 9 bases. The CDR3 runs to 15 residues. The V and J ends lost 4 bases and 5 bases, in that order; junction bases with no gene match: 6. Germline-derived CDR1 and CDR2 are MNHEY and SVGAGI. The CDR3 bases are TGTGCCAGCAGTTCGCCCCTAGCGGGACACAATGAGCAGTTCTTC. Its translation is CASSSPLAGHNEQFF.

This clonotype counts as medium-sized. The chain is built from TRBV29-1 and TRBJ2-5; D might be TRBD2 (5 bases). Germline V gene sequence: CDR1 SQVTM, CDR2 ANQGSEA. This CDR3 is 13 amino acids long. With 2 bases removed from V and 0 bases from J, the gap between germline ends came to 7 bases. The CDR3 protein is CSVELANQETQYF. The CDR3 nucleotides are TGCAGCGTTGAACTAGCCAACCAAGAGACCCAGTACTTC.

Notes on this clonotype: Being one base from a much bigger clone, this may be a read error. The chain combines TRBV5-5 with TRBJ2-2; D not resolved. Germline V gene lookup returns CDR1 SGHKS and CDR2 YYEKEE (reference sequence). The CDR3 runs 16 residues. CDR3 sequence (DNA): TGTGCCGGCAGCTTGTCGCGGTTGCCGAACACCGGGGAGCTGTTTTTT. It specifies CAGSLSRLPNTGELFF.

This clonotype is medium-sized in the sample. V usage is TRBV29-1 and J usage is TRBJ1-5; a weak D match, TRBD1 (6 bases). The CDR3 totals 13 residues. Trimming removed 6 bases from V and 1 base from J, with 10 bases in between. The germline gives CDR1 SQVTM, CDR2 ANQGSEA. Here the CDR3 DNA reads TGCAGCGTGCGGACAGCGAGCAATCAGCCCCAGCATTTT. Translation gives CSVRTASNQPQHF.

This clonotype is judged medium-sized (0.01 to 0.1%). CDR3 DNA sequence: TGTGCCAGCAGCGTAGTACCGGGACAGGGGTTTGGCTACACCTTC. Amino acids: CASSVVPGQGFGYTF. V and J are TRBV9 and TRBJ1-2; TRBD1 matches at 10 bases. The CDR3 runs 15 residues. Germline CDR1 is SGDLS and CDR2 is YYNGEE. V trimming: 0 bases; J trimming: 7 bases; junction bases outside the gene matches: 6.

At least ten counts were recorded for this clonotype. This chain joins TRBV20-1 and TRBJ2-1; no clear D. CDR1 is DFQATT, CDR2 SNEGSKA, per germline (reference sequence). Trimming took 2 bases from V and 7 from J, leaving 12 bases between them. The CDR3 consists of 13 residues. The CDR3 bases are TGCAGTGCTAGAAGTGGAGTGGGAAATGAGCAGTTCTTC. It codes for CSARSGVGNEQFF.